This T cell receptor (beta chain) was documented in a study of OX40 agonist ivuxolimab in advanced cancers. As for the study in general: Among those enrolled, mean age was about 58 years (range about 23 to 85) and 70% to 85% were male.

Broader study findings: Expanded clones were, on average, more numerous among CD8+ T cells than CD4+. Clones of CD4+ and CD8+ blood T cells grew by week 6 at doses of 0.1 to 3.0 mg/kg.

With regard to this clone: Its antigen is unidentified.

Sequenced by immunoSEQ multiplex PCR; TCRdb stores in-frame clones only, minus some. Among 45,000 to 60,000 clones listed, 70% to 80% were seen once. The sequencing here drew on CD4+ or CD8+ T cells sorted from blood, taken in a trial of the OX40 agonist ivuxolimab. The TCR was taken from an adult with an advanced solid tumor such as melanoma, head and neck, liver or kidney cancer.

The CDR3 DNA reads as TGTGCCAGCAGTTTAAACCGGGACGGCGGTGGGCCCCAGCATTTT. Translating gives CASSLNRDGGGPQHF. This chain connects TRBV28 to TRBJ1-5, with D possibly being TRBD1 (5 bases). Germline CDR1 MDHEN, CDR2 SYDVKM. CDR3 size: 15 residues. With 2 bases removed from V and 9 bases from J, the gap between germline ends came to 17 bases.